Listed below are T cell receptor beta chains from one sample, sequenced in a study of cytomegalovirus exposure and HLA in healthy donors. The protocol was immunoSEQ multiplex PCR, while the TCRdb copy is restricted to in-frame clones and leaves out a portion. The sample carries 150,000 to 200,000 clones, 85% to 90% recorded once. The specimen sequenced was PBMCs. These receptor sequences come from a man between 18 and 29 years old in good health and CMV-seronegative. Both conserved end residues are part of each CDR3. A D gene is named only where the DNA matches it firmly. Some rows mark clone size as missing; the rest say once, few, many or name a class of expanded clone.

>TRBD1|.|TRBV6-5|TRBJ2-6
CASRRQGSGANVLTF
TGTGCCAGCAGACGACAGGGCTCTGGGGCCAACGTCCTGACTTTC
>.|.|TRBV7-6|TRBJ1-6
CASSLDFAGTYNSPLHF
TGTGCCAGCAGCTTAGATTTCGCAGGGACTTATAATTCACCCCTCCACTTT
>TRBD2|.|TRBV14|TRBJ2-1
CASSRIAWGGPSNEQFF
TGTGCCAGCAGCCGAATCGCGTGGGGAGGGCCCTCGAATGAGCAGTTCTTC
>TRBD2|.|TRBV28|TRBJ2-3
CASSLGTSNTQYF
TGTGCCAGCAGTTTGGGGACTAGTAATACGCAGTATTTT
>.|.|TRBV10-3|TRBJ2-5
CAIKTRDQGTQYF
TGTGCCATCAAGACCCGTGACCAGGGGACCCAGTACTTC
>.|.|TRBV10-2|TRBJ1-4
CASSVKLRDEKLFF
TGCGCCAGCAGTGTAAAGCTGAGAGATGAAAAACTGTTTTTT
>.|.|TRBV6-1|TRBJ2-3
CASKWRGSTDTQYF
TGTGCCAGCAAGTGGCGGGGAAGCACAGATACGCAGTATTTT
>.|.|TRBV19|TRBJ1-5
CASSIWTRGNPQPQHF
TGTGCCAGTAGTATCTGGACAAGGGGGAATCCTCAGCCCCAGCATTTT
>TRBD2|.|TRBV30|TRBJ2-1
CAAGTSGVGEQFF
TGTGCCGCAGGGACTAGCGGGGTTGGTGAGCAGTTCTTC
>TRBD1|.|TRBV28|TRBJ2-3
CASTGTGGTDTQYF
TGTGCCAGCACCGGGACAGGGGGGACAGATACGCAGTATTTT
>TRBD2|.|TRBV6-5|TRBJ2-4
CASSYGTSGENIQYF
TGTGCCAGCAGTTACGGGACTAGCGGAGAAAACATTCAGTACTTC
>.|once|TRBV7-9|TRBJ2-7
CASSLPASYEQYF
TGTGCCAGCAGCTTACCGGCTAGCTACGAGCAGTACTTC
>TRBD2|.|TRBV2|TRBJ2-7
CASSESLAGVRYEQYF
TGTGCCAGCAGTGAATCGCTAGCGGGAGTTCGGTACGAGCAGTACTTC
>.|.|TRBV27|TRBJ2-6
CASRRSSGANVLTF
TGTGCCAGCAGGCGTAGCTCTGGGGCCAACGTCCTGACTTTC
>.|few|TRBV19|TRBJ1-1
CASEDSGLVDTEAFF
TGTGCCAGCGAGGACAGCGGTTTGGTGGACACTGAAGCTTTCTTT
>.|.|TRBV4-1|TRBJ2-7
CASSQGGTYEQYF
TGCGCCAGCAGCCAGGGGGGAACCTACGAGCAGTACTTC
>TRBD2|.|TRBV2|TRBJ2-3
CASSTGKAGGLNTDTQYF
TGTGCCAGCAGTACCGGTAAAGCGGGAGGGTTAAACACAGATACGCAGTATTTT
>.|once|TRBV10-2|TRBJ2-2
CASSVSGTNGELFF
TGCGCCAGCAGTGTGTCGGGGACAAACGGGGAGCTGTTTTTT
>.|once|TRBV6-1|TRBJ1-5
CASSVFLQGGQPQHF
TGTGCCAGCAGTGTCTTCCTACAGGGTGGTCAGCCCCAGCATTTT
>.|once|TRBV11-3|TRBJ2-5
CASSFSGIQETQYF
TGTGCCAGCAGCTTTTCGGGGATACAAGAGACCCAGTACTTC
>TRBD1|.|TRBV7-9|TRBJ2-2
CASSTGGGDTGELFF
TGTGCCAGCAGCACAGGGGGCGGGGACACCGGGGAGCTGTTTTTT
>.|.|TRBV5-1|TRBJ2-2
CASSSNRDTGELFF
TGCGCCAGCAGCTCTAACAGGGATACCGGGGAGCTGTTTTTT
>.|once|TRBV10-1|TRBJ2-1
CASSEYRERTYNEQFF
TGCGCCAGCAGTGAGTACCGGGAACGAACCTACAATGAGCAGTTCTTC
>TRBD1|.|TRBV7-9|TRBJ1-4
CASSISAGQANEKLFF
TGTGCCAGCAGCATTAGCGCCGGACAGGCTAATGAAAAACTGTTTTTT
>.|once|TRBV21-1|TRBJ1-1
CASTSGGHTNTEAFF
TGTGCCAGCACCTCAGGAGGGCACACGAACACTGAAGCTTTCTTT
>TRBD1|.|TRBV7-2|TRBJ1-2
CASSSSGTGFTNYGYTF
TGTGCCAGCAGCTCTTCCGGGACAGGTTTCACTAACTATGGCTACACCTTC
>.|.|TRBV27|TRBJ2-1
CASSLLGGASYNEQFF
TGTGCCAGCAGTTTATTAGGAGGGGCTTCTTACAATGAGCAGTTCTTC
>TRBD2|.|TRBV18|TRBJ2-7
CASSPSGLAGDLVYEQYF
TGTGCCAGCTCACCATCGGGACTAGCGGGAGACCTTGTCTACGAGCAGTACTTC
>TRBD2|.|TRBV29-1|TRBJ2-3
CSVLRLAGGQDTQYF
TGCAGCGTTTTAAGGCTAGCGGGGGGGCAAGATACGCAGTATTTT
>.|.|TRBV19|TRBJ1-5
CASTLAGAAGQPQHF
TGTGCCAGTACGTTGGCGGGGGCGGCTGGTCAGCCCCAGCATTTT
>TRBD2|.|TRBV7-8|TRBJ2-1
CASSLNSGSNYNEQFF
TGTGCCAGCAGCTTGAATAGCGGGAGTAACTACAATGAGCAGTTCTTC
>TRBD1|many|TRBV4-1|TRBJ2-7
CASSFDRGWEQYF
TGCGCCAGCAGCTTTGACAGGGGGTGGGAGCAGTACTTC
>.|few|TRBV9|TRBJ2-7
CASSVSGGPGEQYF
TGTGCCAGCAGCGTGTCCGGGGGACCGGGGGAGCAGTACTTC
>.|.|TRBV28|TRBJ1-1
CASSLLDPIGAFF
TGTGCCAGCAGTTTACTAGACCCAATTGGGGCTTTCTTT
>.|.|TRBV2|TRBJ2-1
CASSGGENEQFF
TGTGCCAGCAGTGGGGGGGAGAATGAGCAGTTCTTC
>TRBD1|.|TRBV4-1|TRBJ1-1
CASSRGTGQNTEAFF
TGCGCCAGCAGCCGGGGGACAGGACAGAACACTGAAGCTTTCTTT